The entry below gives a single T cell receptor (beta chain) sequence along with its context. Its antigen is not identified. Axillary draining lymph nodes of breast cancer patients supplied the node samples. These data are taken from a study of breast tumors, draining lymph nodes, adjacent tissues. General study findings and limits: That most tumor T cells come from lymph nodes remained unproven. Compared with lymph nodes, tumors were less diverse; compared with nontumor tissue, more.

The V gene's germline CDR1 is WSHSY and CDR2 SAAADI. With 4 bases clipped from V and 8 bases from J, the junction kept 4 bases outside the gene matches. The CDR3 runs 13 residues. MiXCR, run by TCRdb on the multiplex PCR reads, gives a single entry per CDR3 protein. The sample yields 150,000 to 200,000 distinct CDR3 sequences, around 35% seen once. Material: axillary lymph node tissue. The rearrangement joins TRBV10-2 to TRBJ1-2; TRBD1 aligns across 10 bases. The clonotype was recovered from a female donor with breast cancer. Some clones in this sample may be carry-over from other donors' samples. Written as DNA, the CDR3 is TGCGCCAGCAGTGTATCGACAGGGGGCGGCTACACCTTC. Protein sequence: CASSVSTGGGYTF.